This TCR beta chain was recorded in a study of blood T cell repertoires in COVID-19. Overall study context: Samples of COVID-19 (acute and convalescent) were obtained from the United States, Italy and Spain.

The authors' processing: The authors estimated nucleated cell counts from reference gene primer amplification. Profiling relied on immunoSEQ multiplex PCR, and the TCRdb table lists in-frame clones only, not all of them. V, J and clone size are taken as reported in that table, and D and trimming were inferred from the DNA itself. The sample includes 99,000 or so clones, roughly 80% of them seen just once. With 10 bases removed from V and 2 bases from J, the gap between germline ends came to 15 bases. CDR1 is MDHEN, CDR2 SYDVKM, per germline. CDR3 size: 13 residues. The receptor's source is a woman older than 75 with active or convalescent COVID-19. The chain couples TRBV28 to TRBJ2-7, with a tentative D call TRBD1 (5 bases). The sample was peripheral blood. CDR3 sequence reads: CATKWGSAYEQYF. The CDR3 bases are TGTGCCACCAAGTGGGGCAGTGCCTACGAGCAGTACTTC. Variable domain in full (rest from reference TRBV28 and TRBJ2-7): DVKVTQSSRYLVKRTGEKVFLECVQDMDHENMFWYRQDPGLGLRLIYFSYDVKMKEKGDIPEGYSVSREKKERFSLILESASTNQTSMYLCATKWGSAYEQYFGPGTRLTVT.